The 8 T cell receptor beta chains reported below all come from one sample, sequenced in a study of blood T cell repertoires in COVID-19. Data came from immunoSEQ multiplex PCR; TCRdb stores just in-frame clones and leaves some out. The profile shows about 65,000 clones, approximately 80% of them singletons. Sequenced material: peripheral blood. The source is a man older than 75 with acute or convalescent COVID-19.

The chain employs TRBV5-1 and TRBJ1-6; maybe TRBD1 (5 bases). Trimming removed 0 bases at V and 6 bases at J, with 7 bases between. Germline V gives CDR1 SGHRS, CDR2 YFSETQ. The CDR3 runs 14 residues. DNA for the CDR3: TGCGCCAGCAGCTTGGACGGGGGTAATTCACCCCTCCACTTT. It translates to CASSLDGGNSPLHF.

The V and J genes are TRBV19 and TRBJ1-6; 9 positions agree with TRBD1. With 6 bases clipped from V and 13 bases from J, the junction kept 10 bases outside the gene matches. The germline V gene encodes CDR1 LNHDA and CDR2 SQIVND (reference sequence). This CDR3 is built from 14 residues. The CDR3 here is CASSAGTGRFPLHF. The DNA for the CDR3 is TGTGCCAGTAGCGCCGGGACAGGGAGGTTCCCCCTCCACTTT.

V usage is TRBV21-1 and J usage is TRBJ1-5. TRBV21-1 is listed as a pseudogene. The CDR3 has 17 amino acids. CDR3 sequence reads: CASSNSPRRFSNQPQHF. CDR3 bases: TGTGCCAGCAGCAATAGCCCGCGCCGTTTTAGCAATCAGCCCCAGCATTTT.

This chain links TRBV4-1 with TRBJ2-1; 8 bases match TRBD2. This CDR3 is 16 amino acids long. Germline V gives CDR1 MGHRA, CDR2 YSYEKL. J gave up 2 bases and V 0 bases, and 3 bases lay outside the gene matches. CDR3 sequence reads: CASSQEGTSAYNEQFF. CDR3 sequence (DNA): TGCGCCAGCAGCCAAGAAGGGACTAGTGCCTACAATGAGCAGTTCTTC.

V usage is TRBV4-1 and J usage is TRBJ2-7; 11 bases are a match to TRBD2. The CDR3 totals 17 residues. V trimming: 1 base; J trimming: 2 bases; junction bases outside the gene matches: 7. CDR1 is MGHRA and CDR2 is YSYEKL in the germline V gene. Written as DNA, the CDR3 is TGCGCCAGCAGCCAAGGTATACTAGCGGGGGTGACCTACGAGCAGTACTTC. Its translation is CASSQGILAGVTYEQYF.

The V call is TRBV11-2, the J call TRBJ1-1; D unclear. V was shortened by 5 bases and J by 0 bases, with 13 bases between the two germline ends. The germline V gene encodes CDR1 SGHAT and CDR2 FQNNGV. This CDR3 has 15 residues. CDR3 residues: CASSARELLNTEAFF. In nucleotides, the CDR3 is TGTGCCAGCAGCGCCCGGGAGCTTTTGAACACTGAAGCTTTCTTT.

CDR3 nucleotides: TGTGCCAGCAGGGTACAGGGGAAAGGTGGCTACACCTTC. This sequence encodes CASRVQGKGGYTF. The chain combines TRBV12-3 or TRBV12-4 with TRBJ1-2, with TRBD1 identical over 7 bases. This CDR3 contains 13 residues. The ends lost 6 bases at V and 7 bases at J; junction bases unmatched: 8.

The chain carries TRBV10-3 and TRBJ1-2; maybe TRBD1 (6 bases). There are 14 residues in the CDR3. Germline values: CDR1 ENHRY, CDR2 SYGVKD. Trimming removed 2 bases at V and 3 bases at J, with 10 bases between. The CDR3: CAISEGGAYYGYTF. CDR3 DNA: TGTGCCATCAGTGAGGGGGGCGCCTACTATGGCTACACCTTC.